This T cell receptor (beta chain) was sequenced during a study (dated by TCRdb to the mid-2010s). At the level of the whole study: Whether tumor-infiltrating Tregs in breast cancer are recruited from blood Tregs or converted in situ from other CD4+ T cell subsets was tested. Overall study outcomes, separate from this receptor: The validation in the larger cohort was limited to a single TCR beta V-J rearrangement instead of whole repertoires. The TCR alpha and beta sequences of tumor-infiltrating Tregs showed the greatest overlap with tumor naive CD4+ T cells, followed by blood naive CD4+ T cells. In terms of TCR gene usage, tumor memory CD4+ T cells clustered together with blood and lymph node memory CD4+ cells, as well as with lymph node naive CD4+ cells.

This clonotype was recorded only once. Its antigen target is currently unknown. Base qualities were left out, and no much larger clone turns up one base away. A lone read gives weak evidence. Full-length TCR variable regions were amplified by 5' RACE PCR with constant-region reverse primers, followed by semi-nested PCR with Nested Universal Primer A. The ReliaPrep RNA Cell Miniprep System was used to extract total RNA, which was then reverse transcribed into 5'RACE-ready cDNA with the SMARTer RACE 5'/3' Kit. Multiplex adaptors were used to barcode full-length TCR alpha and beta libraries, and the barcoded libraries were sequenced on an Illumina MiSeq. In the source study's methods: Sequencing data were pooled across the five patients for each of nine subset-tissue groups and compared by unsupervised clustering of TCR gene usage. The Morisita-Horn index, with shared sequences weighted by their contribution to each repertoire, was used to calculate repertoire similarity. Using fastp at Q25 and MiXCR, TCRdb reprocessed the public reads and kept productive beta chains. Rows with a matching CDR3 protein are joined into one entry that keeps the most common DNA and genes. The V and J calls here are based on TCRdb, not the publication. This sample gives about 32,000 distinct CDR3 sequences in total; around 27% of them show up just once. Approximately 2.4% of the sample is held by the ten biggest clonotypes.

The CDR3 has 19 amino acids, counting the end cysteine and phenylalanine. Only the CDR3 part of the read is kept: 57 bases, read in frame from the first base. Deletion took 0 bases off V and 0 bases off J, with a span of 17 bases between the germline ends. Reading the germline V gene gives CDR1 SGHDN and CDR2 FVKESK. Cells that were CD4+CD25+CD127-/low were the ones isolated as Tregs. Tregs, naive and memory CD4+ T cells from tumor, blood and ipsilateral draining lymph nodes of a handful of breast cancer patients underwent full-length TCR alpha and beta sequencing. Tumor tissue and lymph nodes obtained from ipsilateral axillary dissection were perfused with PBS, minced and then digested with collagenase I and hyaluronidase. A purity exceeding 90% was confirmed by FACS for the sorted cell populations.

The TCR was taken from a female donor with breast cancer. The V gene is TRBV14 and the J gene is TRBJ1-4; the D gene cannot be named for sure. Source material: tumor-infiltrating Tregs sorted from the breast tumor. The CDR3 has the sequence CASSQDMALQATTNEKLFF. Read as DNA, the sequence is TGTGCCAGCAGCCAAGATATGGCGCTTCAGGCCACAACTAATGAAAAACTGTTTTTT.